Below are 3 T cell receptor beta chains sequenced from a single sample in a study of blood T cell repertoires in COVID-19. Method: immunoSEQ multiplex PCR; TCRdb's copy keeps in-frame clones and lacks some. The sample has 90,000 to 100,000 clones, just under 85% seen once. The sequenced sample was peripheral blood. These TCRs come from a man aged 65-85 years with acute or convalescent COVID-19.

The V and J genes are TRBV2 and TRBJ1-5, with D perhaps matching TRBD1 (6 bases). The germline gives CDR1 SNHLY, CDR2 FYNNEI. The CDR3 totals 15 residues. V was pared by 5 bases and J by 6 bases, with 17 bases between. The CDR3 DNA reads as TGTGCCAGCAGTCCACAGGGCTTTTCGGGTCAGCCCCAGCATTTT. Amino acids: CASSPQGFSGQPQHF.

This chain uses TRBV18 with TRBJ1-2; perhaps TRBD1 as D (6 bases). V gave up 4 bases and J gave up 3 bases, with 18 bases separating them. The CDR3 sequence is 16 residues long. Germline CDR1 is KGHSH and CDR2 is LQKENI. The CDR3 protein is CASSLLVGGADYGYTF. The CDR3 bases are TGTGCCAGCTCACTACTGGTTGGGGGCGCGGACTATGGCTACACCTTC.

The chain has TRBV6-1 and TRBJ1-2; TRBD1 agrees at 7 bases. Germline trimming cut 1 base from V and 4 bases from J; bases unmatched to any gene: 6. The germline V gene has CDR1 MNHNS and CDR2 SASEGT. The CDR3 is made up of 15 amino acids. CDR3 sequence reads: CASSEGVDRFYGYTF. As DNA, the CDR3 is TGTGCCAGCAGTGAAGGAGTGGACAGGTTCTATGGCTACACCTTC.